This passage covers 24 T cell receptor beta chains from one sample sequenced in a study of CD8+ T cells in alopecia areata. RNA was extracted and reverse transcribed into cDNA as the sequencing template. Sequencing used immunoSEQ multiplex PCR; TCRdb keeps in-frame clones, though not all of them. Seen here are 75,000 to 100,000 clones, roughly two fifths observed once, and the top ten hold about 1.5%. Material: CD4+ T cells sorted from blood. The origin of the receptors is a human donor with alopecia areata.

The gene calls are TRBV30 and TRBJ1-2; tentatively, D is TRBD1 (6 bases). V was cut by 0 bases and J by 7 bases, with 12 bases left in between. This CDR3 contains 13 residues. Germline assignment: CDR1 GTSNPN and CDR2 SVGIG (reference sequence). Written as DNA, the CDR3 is TGTGCCTGGAGTGTAAACAGGGCTGGTGGCTACACCTTC. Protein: CAWSVNRAGGYTF.

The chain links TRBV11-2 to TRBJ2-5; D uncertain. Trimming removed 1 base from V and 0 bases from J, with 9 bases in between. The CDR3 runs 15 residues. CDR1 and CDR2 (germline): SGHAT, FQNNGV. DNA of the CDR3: TGTGCCAGCAGCTTAGTCACCTGGTACCAAGAGACCCAGTACTTC. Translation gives CASSLVTWYQETQYF. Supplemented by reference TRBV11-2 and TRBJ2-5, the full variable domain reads EAGVAQSPRYKIIEKRQSVAFWCNPISGHATLYWYQQILGQGPKLLIQFQNNGVVDDSQLPKDRFSAERLKGVDSTLKIQPAKLEDSAVYLCASSLVTWYQETQYFGPGTRLLVL.

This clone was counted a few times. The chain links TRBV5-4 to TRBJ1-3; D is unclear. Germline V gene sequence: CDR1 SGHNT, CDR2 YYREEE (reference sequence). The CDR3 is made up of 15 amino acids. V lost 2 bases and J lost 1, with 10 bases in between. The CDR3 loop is CASSLSLASGNTIYF. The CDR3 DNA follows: TGTGCCAGCAGCTTAAGTCTTGCATCTGGAAACACCATATATTTT.

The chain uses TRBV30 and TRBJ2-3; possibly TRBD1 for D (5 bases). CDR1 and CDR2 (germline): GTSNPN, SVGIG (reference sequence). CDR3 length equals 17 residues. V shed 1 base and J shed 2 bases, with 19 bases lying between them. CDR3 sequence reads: CAWSASTKKGITDTQYF. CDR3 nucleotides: TGTGCCTGGAGTGCCAGCACTAAGAAGGGGATCACAGATACGCAGTATTTT.

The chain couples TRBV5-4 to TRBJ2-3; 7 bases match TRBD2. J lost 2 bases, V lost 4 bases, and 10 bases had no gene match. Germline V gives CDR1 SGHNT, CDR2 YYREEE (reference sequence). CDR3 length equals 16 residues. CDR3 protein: CASSNRDYDYTDTQYF. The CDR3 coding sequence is TGTGCCAGCAGCAACCGGGACTACGACTACACAGATACGCAGTATTTT.

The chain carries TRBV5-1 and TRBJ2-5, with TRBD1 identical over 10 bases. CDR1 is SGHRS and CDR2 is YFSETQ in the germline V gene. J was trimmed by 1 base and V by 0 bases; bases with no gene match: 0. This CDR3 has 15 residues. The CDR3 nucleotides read TGCGCCAGCAGCTTGGGACAGGGGGCCCAAGAGACCCAGTACTTC. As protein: CASSLGQGAQETQYF.

CDR3 bases: TGTGCCACCAGCAGACCCACCGGGACTAGCGGGAGTGGTGAGCAGTTCTTC. Translating gives CATSRPTGTSGSGEQFF. The rearrangement uses TRBV15 and TRBJ2-1; TRBD2 matches at 14 bases. CDR3 length: 17 residues. Germline V gene sequence: CDR1 LNHNV, CDR2 YYDKDF (reference sequence). V lost 2 bases and J lost 9; bases outside the gene matches: 9.

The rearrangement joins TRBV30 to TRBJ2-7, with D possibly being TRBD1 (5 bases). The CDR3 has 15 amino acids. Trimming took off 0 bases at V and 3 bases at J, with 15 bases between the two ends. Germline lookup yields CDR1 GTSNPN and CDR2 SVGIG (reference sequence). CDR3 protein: CAWSVVTGHSYEQYF. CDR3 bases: TGTGCCTGGAGTGTAGTCACTGGACACAGCTACGAGCAGTACTTC.

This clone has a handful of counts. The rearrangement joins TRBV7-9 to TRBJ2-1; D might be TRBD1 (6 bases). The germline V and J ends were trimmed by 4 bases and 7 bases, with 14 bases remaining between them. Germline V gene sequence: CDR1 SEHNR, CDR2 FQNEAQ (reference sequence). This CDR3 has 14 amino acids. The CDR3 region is CASSSLRTENEQFF. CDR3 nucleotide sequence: TGTGCCAGCAGCTCCCTCAGGACAGAAAATGAGCAGTTCTTC.

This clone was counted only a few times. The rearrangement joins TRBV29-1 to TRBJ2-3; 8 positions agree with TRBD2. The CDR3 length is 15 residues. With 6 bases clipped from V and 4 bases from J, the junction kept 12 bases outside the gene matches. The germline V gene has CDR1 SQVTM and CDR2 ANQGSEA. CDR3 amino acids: CSVGLGGSSPDTQYF. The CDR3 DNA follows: TGCAGCGTGGGACTAGGCGGGAGTTCCCCAGATACGCAGTATTTT.

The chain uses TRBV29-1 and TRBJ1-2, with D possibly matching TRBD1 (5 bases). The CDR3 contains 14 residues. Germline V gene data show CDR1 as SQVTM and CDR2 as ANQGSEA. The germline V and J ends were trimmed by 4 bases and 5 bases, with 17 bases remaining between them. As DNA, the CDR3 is TGCAGCGTTGGTACAGGTTCCCAAACTTATGGCTACACCTTC. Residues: CSVGTGSQTYGYTF.

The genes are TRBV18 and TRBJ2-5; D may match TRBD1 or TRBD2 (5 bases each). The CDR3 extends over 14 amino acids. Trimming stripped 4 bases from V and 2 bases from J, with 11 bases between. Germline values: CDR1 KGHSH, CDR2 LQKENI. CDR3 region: CASSRDVSQETQYF. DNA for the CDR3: TGTGCCAGCTCACGGGACGTATCACAAGAGACCCAGTACTTC.

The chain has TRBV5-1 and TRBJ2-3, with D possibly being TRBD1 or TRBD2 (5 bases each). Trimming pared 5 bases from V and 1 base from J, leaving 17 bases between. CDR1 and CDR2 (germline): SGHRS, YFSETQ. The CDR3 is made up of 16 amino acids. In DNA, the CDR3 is TGCGCCAGCAGGTTTCGTGGGGACGTAGGCACAGATACGCAGTATTTT. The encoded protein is CASRFRGDVGTDTQYF.

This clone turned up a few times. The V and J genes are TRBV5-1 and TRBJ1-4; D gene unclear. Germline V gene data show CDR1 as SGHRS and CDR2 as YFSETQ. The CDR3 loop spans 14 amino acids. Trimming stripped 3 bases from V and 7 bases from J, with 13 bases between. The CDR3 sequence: CASSSDGHGEKLFF. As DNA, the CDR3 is TGCGCCAGCAGCTCCGACGGCCACGGTGAAAAACTGTTTTTT.

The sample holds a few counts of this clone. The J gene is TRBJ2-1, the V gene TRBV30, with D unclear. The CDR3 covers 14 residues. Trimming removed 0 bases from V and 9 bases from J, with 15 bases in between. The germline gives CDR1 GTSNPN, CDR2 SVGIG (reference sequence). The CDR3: CAWSVDDSRPEQFF. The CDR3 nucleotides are TGTGCCTGGAGTGTAGATGATAGTCGTCCTGAGCAGTTCTTC.

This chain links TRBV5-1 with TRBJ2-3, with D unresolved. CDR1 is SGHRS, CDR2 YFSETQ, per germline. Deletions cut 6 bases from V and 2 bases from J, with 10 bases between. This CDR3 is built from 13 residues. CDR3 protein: CASTQQTTDTQYF. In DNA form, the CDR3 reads TGCGCCAGCACTCAGCAGACCACAGATACGCAGTATTTT.

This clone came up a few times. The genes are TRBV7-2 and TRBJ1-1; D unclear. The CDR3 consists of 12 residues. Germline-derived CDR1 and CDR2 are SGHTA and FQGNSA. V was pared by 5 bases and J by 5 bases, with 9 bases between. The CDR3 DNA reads TGTGCCAGCAGCCCTCGGGTTACTGAAGCTTTCTTT. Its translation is CASSPRVTEAFF.

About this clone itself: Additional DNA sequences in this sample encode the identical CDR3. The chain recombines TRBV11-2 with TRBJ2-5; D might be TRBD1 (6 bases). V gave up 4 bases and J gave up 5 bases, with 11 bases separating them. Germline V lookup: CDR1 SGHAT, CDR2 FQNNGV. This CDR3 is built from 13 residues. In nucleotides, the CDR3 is TGTGCCAGCAGCTCTCAGGGGTTGGAGACCCAGTACTTC. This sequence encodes CASSSQGLETQYF.

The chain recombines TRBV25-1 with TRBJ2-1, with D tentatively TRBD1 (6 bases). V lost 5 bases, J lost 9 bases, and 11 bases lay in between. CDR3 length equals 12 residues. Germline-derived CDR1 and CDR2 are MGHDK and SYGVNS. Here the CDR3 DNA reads TGTGCCAGCAGTTCCCAAGGGGGTGAGCAGTTCTTC. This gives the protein CASSSQGGEQFF.

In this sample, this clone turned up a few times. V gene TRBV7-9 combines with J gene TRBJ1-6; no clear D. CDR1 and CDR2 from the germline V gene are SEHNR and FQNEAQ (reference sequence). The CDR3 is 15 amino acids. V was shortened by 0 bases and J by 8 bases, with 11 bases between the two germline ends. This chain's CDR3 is CASSLAAGLYSPLHF. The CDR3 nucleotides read TGTGCCAGCAGCTTAGCGGCAGGACTCTATTCACCCCTCCACTTT.

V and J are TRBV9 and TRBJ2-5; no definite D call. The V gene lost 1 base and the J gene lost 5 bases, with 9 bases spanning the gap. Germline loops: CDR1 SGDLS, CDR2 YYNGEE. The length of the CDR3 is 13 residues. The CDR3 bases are TGTGCCAGCAGCGTATTGTCGTGGGAGACCCAGTACTTC. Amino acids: CASSVLSWETQYF.

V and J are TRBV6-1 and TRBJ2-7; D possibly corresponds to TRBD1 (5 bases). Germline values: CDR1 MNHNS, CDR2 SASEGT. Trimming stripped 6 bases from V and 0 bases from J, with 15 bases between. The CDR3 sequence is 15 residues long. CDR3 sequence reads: CASSAARQSSYEQYF. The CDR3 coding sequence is TGTGCCAGCAGCGCCGCTCGACAGAGCTCCTACGAGCAGTACTTC.

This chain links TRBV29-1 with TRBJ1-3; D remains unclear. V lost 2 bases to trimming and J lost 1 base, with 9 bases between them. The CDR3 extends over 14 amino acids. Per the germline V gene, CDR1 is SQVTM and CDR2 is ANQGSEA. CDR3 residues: CSVEPTLSGNTIYF. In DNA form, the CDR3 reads TGCAGCGTTGAACCTACCCTATCTGGAAACACCATATATTTT.

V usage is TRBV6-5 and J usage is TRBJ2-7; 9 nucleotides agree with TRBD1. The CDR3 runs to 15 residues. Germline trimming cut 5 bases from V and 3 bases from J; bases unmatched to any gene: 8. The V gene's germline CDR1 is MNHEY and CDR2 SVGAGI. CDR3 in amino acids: CASSQTGTGIYEQYF. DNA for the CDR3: TGTGCCAGCAGTCAAACCGGGACAGGGATCTACGAGCAGTACTTC.